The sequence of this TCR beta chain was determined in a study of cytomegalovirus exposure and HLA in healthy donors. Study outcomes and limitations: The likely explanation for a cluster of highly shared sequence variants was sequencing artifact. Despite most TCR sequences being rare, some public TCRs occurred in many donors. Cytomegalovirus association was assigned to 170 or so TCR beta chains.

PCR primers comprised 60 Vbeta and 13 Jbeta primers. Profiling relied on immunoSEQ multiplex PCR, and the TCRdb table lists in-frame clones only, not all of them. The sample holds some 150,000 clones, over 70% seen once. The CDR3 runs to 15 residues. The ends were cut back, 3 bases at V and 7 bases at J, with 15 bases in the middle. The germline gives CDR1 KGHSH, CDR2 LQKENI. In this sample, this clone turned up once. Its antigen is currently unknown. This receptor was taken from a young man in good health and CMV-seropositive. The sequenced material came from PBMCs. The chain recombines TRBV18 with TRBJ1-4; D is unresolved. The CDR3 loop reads CASSPPTLAGEKLFF. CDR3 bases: TGTGCCAGCTCACCTCCGACTCTGGCTGGTGAAAAACTGTTTTTT.